This T cell receptor (beta chain) was captured by sequencing in a study of control samples from healthy donors and cancer patients. The CDR3 runs to 11 residues. V lost 8 bases, J lost 2 bases, and 7 bases lay in between. CDR1 and CDR2 from the germline V gene are SNHLY and FYNNEI. Only in-frame clones appear in the TCRdb table, and some are missing; sequencing was by immunoSEQ multiplex PCR. Here the sample spans approximately 20,000 clones, 80% to 90% being singletons. The origin of this receptor is a man aged 55 to 70 with colorectal cancer. Input material: PBMCs. The chain recombines TRBV2 with TRBJ2-7, with unresolved D. This chain's CDR3 is CASGFTYEQYF. The CDR3 nucleotides read TGTGCCAGCGGTTTCACCTACGAGCAGTACTTC.